The sequence of this TCR beta chain was determined in a study of Graves' ophthalmopathy and Graves' hyperthyroidism. RNA transcripts served as template for amplifying TCR beta CDR3 sequences. HTBI-primed RT-PCR formed the first round, and a multiplex PCR formed the second. MiXCR, run by TCRdb on the multiplex PCR reads, gives a single entry per CDR3 protein. The sample includes around 1,000,000 distinct CDR3 sequences, about 38% seen only once; the top ten take approximately 10%. With regard to this clonotype: A much larger clonotype is one base distant, so this may be a read error.

Germline V gives CDR1 SGHRS, CDR2 YFSETQ. The CDR3 sequence is 15 residues long. The origin of this receptor is an adult man with Graves' hyperthyroidism. Sequencing was performed on peripheral blood or thyroid tissue (not recorded which). The chain uses TRBV5-1 and TRBJ1-5, with a weak D call TRBD1 (6 bases). For the CDR3, the DNA is TGCGCCAGCAGCTTATCCACAGGGCAGGGGCAGCCCCAGCGTTTT. Protein product: CASSLSTGQGQPQRF.